This entry is about one T cell receptor beta chain. The antigen this receptor binds is unknown. No much larger clonotype is one base removed from it; base qualities were not supplied. Preparation of the library involved the immunoSEQ multiplex PCR assay. For the multiplex PCR, a mixture combining 60 forward primers for TCR Vbeta segments and 13 reverse primers for TCR Jbeta segments was used. Amplification of the CDR3 region of rearranged TCR beta genes was performed with a multiplex PCR assay on genomic DNA. On the Illumina HiSeq System, the amplified TCR beta libraries were sequenced as 87-base-pair reads. In the paper's pipeline: A later analysis counted approximately 74 million unique TCR beta chains across the 650 to 700 repertoires, and roughly 9.9 million of these chains were shared by at least two donors. Raw reads were error-corrected and collapsed into unique sequences by a nearest-neighbor algorithm in which closely related sequences were merged to remove PCR and sequencing errors. V, D and J gene segments were assigned by aligning CDR3 sequences to IMGT reference sequences. Each retained sequence needed at least a six-nucleotide match to both a V gene segment and a J gene segment. Rearrangements were called productive when the CDR3 lacked stop codons and stayed in frame with V and J; all others were non-productive. CDR3 was defined according to IMGT convention as the region running from the second conserved V-encoded cysteine to the conserved J-encoded phenylalanine. The earlier analysis of about 530 of the donors excluded any sequence lacking an unambiguous match to a single V gene segment. In an earlier analysis of a few hundred of the donors, V segments were called functional above 56.7% productive rearrangements and were called segregating when the between-donor standard deviation exceeded 5%. A statistical classification framework was built for diagnosing cytomegalovirus status from the catalog of TCR beta chain sequences. A later analysis assigned V and J genes by comparing TCR nucleotide sequences with IMGT/GENE-DB human TR gene sequences. Using the TCRdist pipeline, a later analysis assigned CDR3 sequences along with most-parsimonious VDJ recombination scenarios. In a later analysis, every TCR beta chain was defined by the combination of its CDR3 amino acid sequence and its V-gene family, and reads without a unique V-gene family were dropped. As a way to deal with suspected cross-contamination and a sequencing artifact, a later analysis dropped under 600 nucleotide sequences that were highly shared and had low generation probability. For each public chain, a later analysis derived a clonal expansion index from normalized ranks of inferred template counts within each repertoire. A later analysis computed generation probabilities with a VDJ recombination model fitted to out-of-frame rearrangements, and checked the results against IGoR. Hypergeometric tests were used in a later analysis to score TCR-TCR, TCR-HLA and TCR-CMV co-occurrence, with a repertoire-size bias correction applied to the TCR pairs. False discovery rates were estimated in a later analysis by permuting HLA or CMV assignments 20 times. A later analysis grouped co-occurring TCRs with DBSCAN, adding TCRdist sequence similarity when clustering within HLA-allele-positive subsets. Co-occurrence clustering excluded repertoires with fewer than 30,000 or more than 120,000 public chains, plus five with anomalous nucleotide sharing. TCRdb's version of the immuneACCESS table is confined to in-frame rearrangements and falls short of the full clone set. An unresolved V gene accounts for under half of the shortfall where checked; the remainder is of unknown origin. V and J calls and clone size follow that table, whereas D and trimming were derived from the DNA. Present in this sample are approximately 100,000 clones, over 60% of which were seen just once. The ten biggest clones cover roughly 11% of the sample.

CDR1 and CDR2 were assigned from the germline V gene as MGHDK and SYGVNS. The CDR3, from cysteine to phenylalanine, totals 12 residues. Only the CDR3 DNA stays, 36 bases, in frame from base 1. At the junction V is shortened by 0 bases and J by 3 bases, with 2 bases in between. This entry comes from a study of cytomegalovirus exposure and HLA in healthy donors (dated by TCRdb to between 2016 and 2019). With regard to the full study: An earlier analysis of several hundred of the donors reported 250 to 300 Gb of sequence data and 117 million unique TCR beta sequences from 150 million to 200 million T cells. Along with the approximately 620-subject first cohort, a separate validation cohort of around 110 different subjects was used. In a later genetic analysis, genome-wide SNP genotypes for about three fifths of the roughly 670 donors were used, and that subset was treated as a discovery cohort. About five DR-DQ haplotypes were treated as single units for association and clustering because of strong linkage in the cohort. Rather than drawing on any new phenotypic data, the later analysis identified candidate immune exposures from TCR beta sequences and the way those sequences occurred across donors. The study combined high-throughput TCR immunosequencing, statistical association of individual TCRs with disease status, and machine learning to predict cytomegalovirus infection status. On average, around 240,000 unique TCR beta nucleotide sequences were sequenced per donor among 300 to 500 genotyped donors of the cohort, with 15% to 20% of those sequences being non-productive. Donor age, sex, ethnicity and CMV serostatus were compiled together with the repertoire data. Typing coverage differed by locus: A, B, C, DRB1 and DQB1 were typed in about 629-640 donors, DQA1 in 500 to 550, DPA1 in some 600, and DPB1 in around 440. About 310 gigabases of sequencing data and approximately 85 million unique TCR sequences were included in an early release covering roughly 600 HLA-typed donors. An earlier analysis of approximately 500 of the donors applied high-throughput TCR beta sequencing to assess whether each TCR beta V gene segment acted as functional or pseudogenic. Every discovery cohort repertoire had been produced on one sequencing platform. HLA typing included class I and class II loci at four-digit resolution. Using immunosequencing, the study profiled T cell repertoires from fewer than 700 subjects and related those repertoires to cytomegalovirus serostatus. The study aimed to test whether cataloging public T cell receptors could reveal signatures of past pathogen exposure. To study patterns of TCR occurrence, a later analysis re-analyzed previously published TCR beta repertoires from 550 to 800 donors and added high-resolution HLA genotyping. Of the approximately 400 genotyped donors, roughly 80% fell in the genetic ancestry cluster associated with self-reported Caucasian donors. Study-level results and caveats: The earlier analysis of 587 of the donors excluded roughly 17 rarely observed V segments, including chromosome 9 orphons, because counts were too low. V-gene and J-gene trimming of TCR beta chains was associated with a missense DCLRE1C variant in a later genetic analysis, and the association was replicated in an independent cohort. The authors suggested that the approach could potentially be generalized to other disease states and immunological phenotypes. A cluster of highly shared sequence variants was judged likely to be a technical artifact of the sequencing pipeline. The presence/absence analyses assumed that sequencing depth was roughly uniform across donors, and that assumption may not be true. The study listed approximately 160 TCR beta chains as associated with cytomegalovirus. An earlier analysis of 587 of the donors showed that most TCR beta V segments appeared in productive rearrangements either about 90% or about 30% of the time, which broadly matched IMGT annotations. A further reported finding was that TCR beta sequences accurately predicted the HLA-A and HLA-B alleles for most subjects in the first cohort. Correlated functional status among segregating V segments might reflect linkage disequilibrium, but an unknown experimental factor could not be ruled out. Compared with equally common non-associated chains, HLA-associated TCR beta chains in a later analysis were more clonally expanded and had lower generation probabilities. The classifier was reported to diagnose cytomegalovirus status with high specificity and sensitivity in both the original and validation cohorts. Immune exposure information for the cohort was limited to CMV serostatus. Several of the top co-occurrence clusters appeared to be linked to parvovirus B19, influenza, CMV and Epstein-Barr virus, according to a later analysis. In this cohort, only TCR beta chains were sequenced, and detectable features were limited by the absence of alpha or paired-chain data. In a later analysis, TCR association rates were found to vary across HLA loci, with the most associated TCRs seen for DRB1 alleles and the fewest for HLA-C alleles. A later genetic analysis reported fewer N-insertions in productive TCRs among donors in an Asian-associated ancestry cluster than the roughly 700-donor mean. Across donors, most TCR sequences were observed very rarely, whereas some public TCRs were present in many individuals. In vitro tests confirmed that three of the cytomegalovirus-associated TCR beta chains recognize cytomegalovirus antigens. In a later analysis, some 18,000 TCR beta sequences were associated with specific HLA alleles at a false discovery rate of 0.05. The 87-base-pair reads could not distinguish some IMGT-functional V segments, including TRBV6-2 and TRBV6-3, so those segments were excluded. A later analysis found that most CMV-associated TCR beta chains appeared HLA-restricted, with HLA associations seemingly driven largely by CMV exposure. Assigning TCR associations to individual alleles was difficult when HLA alleles, especially DR and DQ, strongly co-occurred. Because some donors lacked HLA typing at each locus, the association tests relied only on the typed subset.

The cohort consisted of approximately 690 healthy bone marrow donors. At the time of sampling, all cohort members were nominally healthy, though unrecorded immune exposures were likely present. The donor tested CMV seropositive, placing the donor among the 250 to 350 seropositive members of the cohort. A peripheral blood sample was collected from each donor, and TCR beta sequencing was performed on peripheral blood mononuclear cells. Genomic DNA extraction from the blood cell samples was performed with the Qiagen DNeasy Blood Extraction Kit. This clonotype originated in a man between 35 and 55 years old in good health and CMV-seropositive. The specimen was PBMCs. Recombination connected TRBV25-1 to TRBJ2-5; no D gene call is confident. The nucleotides are TGTGCCAGCAGTGAATATAAAGAGACCCAGTACTTC. Its translation reads: CASSEYKETQYF.